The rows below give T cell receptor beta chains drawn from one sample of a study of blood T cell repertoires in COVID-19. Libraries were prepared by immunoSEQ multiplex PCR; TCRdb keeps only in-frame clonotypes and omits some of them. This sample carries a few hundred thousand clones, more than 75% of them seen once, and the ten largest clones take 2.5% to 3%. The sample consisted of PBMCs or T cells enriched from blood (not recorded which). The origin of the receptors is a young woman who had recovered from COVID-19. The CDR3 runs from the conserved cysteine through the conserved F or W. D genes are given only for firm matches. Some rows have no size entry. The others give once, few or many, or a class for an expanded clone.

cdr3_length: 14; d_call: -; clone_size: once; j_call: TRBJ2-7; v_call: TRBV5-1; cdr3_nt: TGCGCCAGCAGCTTGCATCCCGGGATCTACGAGCAGTACTTC; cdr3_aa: CASSLHPGIYEQYF
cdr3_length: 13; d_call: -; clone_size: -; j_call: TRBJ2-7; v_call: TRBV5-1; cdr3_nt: TGCGCCAGCAGCTGGGAGGAGGGGTACGAGCAGTACTTC; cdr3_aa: CASSWEEGYEQYF
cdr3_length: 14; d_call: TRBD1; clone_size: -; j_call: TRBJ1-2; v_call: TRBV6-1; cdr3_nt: TGTGCCAGCAGAGAAGGTGGGACAGGGGGCGGTAACACCTTC; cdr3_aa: CASREGGTGGGNTF
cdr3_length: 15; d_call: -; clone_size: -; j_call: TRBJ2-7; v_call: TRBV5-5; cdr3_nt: TGTGCCAGCAGCTTGGAGTTCGTCGGCTCCTACGAGCAGTACTTC; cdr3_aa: CASSLEFVGSYEQYF
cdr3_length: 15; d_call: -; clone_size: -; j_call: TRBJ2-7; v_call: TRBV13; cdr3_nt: TGTGCCAGCAGCTTAACCGGGACTTCACGTTACGAGCAGTACTTC; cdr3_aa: CASSLTGTSRYEQYF
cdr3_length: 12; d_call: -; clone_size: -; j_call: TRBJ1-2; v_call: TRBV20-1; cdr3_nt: TGCAGTGCTAGTTTACAGGGTTATGGCTACACCTTC; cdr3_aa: CSASLQGYGYTF
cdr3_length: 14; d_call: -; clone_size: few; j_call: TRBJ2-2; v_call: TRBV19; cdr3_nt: TGTGCCAGTGGGGTAACAGGGCACACCGGGGAGCTGTTTTTT; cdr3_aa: CASGVTGHTGELFF
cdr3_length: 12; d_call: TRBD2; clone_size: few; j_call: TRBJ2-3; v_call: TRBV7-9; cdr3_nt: TGTGCCAGCAGCTGGGGGGGAGATACGCAGTATTTT; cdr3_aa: CASSWGGDTQYF
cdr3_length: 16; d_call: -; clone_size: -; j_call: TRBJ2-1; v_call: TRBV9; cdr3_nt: TGTGCCAGCAGCGTAGAGGGCAGGGTCGAGTCAGGTGAGCAGTTCTTC; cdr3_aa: CASSVEGRVESGEQFF
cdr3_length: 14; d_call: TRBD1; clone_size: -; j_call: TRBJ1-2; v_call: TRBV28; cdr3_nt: TGTGCCAGCACTTCCCCCGGGACAGCAACTCCCTTCACCTTC; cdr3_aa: CASTSPGTATPFTF
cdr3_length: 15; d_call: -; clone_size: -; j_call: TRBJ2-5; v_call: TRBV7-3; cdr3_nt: TGTGCCAGCAGCTTAATTCCGGGGTCCCAAGAGACCCAGTACTTC; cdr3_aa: CASSLIPGSQETQYF
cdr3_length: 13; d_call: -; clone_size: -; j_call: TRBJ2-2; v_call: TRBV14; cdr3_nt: TGTGCCAGCAGCCAAGTTACTACCGGGGAGCTGTTTTTT; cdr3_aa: CASSQVTTGELFF
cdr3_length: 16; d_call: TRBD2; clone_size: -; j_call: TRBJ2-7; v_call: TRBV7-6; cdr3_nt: TGTGCCAGCAGCTTGATCGCTAGCGGGAGATCCTACGAGCAGTACTTC; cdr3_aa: CASSLIASGRSYEQYF
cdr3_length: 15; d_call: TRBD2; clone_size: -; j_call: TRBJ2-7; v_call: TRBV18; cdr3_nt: TGTGCCAGCTCTCCTAGCGGGAGGGCCTCCGGAGAGCAGTACTTC; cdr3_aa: CASSPSGRASGEQYF
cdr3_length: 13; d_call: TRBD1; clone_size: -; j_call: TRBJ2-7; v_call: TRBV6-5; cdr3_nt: TGTGCCAGCCACGGGACAGGGGGCTTCGAGCAGTACTTC; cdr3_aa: CASHGTGGFEQYF
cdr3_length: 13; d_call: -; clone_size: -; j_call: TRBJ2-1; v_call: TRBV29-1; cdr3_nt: TGCAGCGTTGTTCCCCCCTATTCCGATGAGCAGTTCTTC; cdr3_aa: CSVVPPYSDEQFF
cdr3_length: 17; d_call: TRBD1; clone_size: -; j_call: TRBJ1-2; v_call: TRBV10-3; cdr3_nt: TGTGCCATCCAAACTGAGGCGGGACAGGGGGTAGCCTATGGCTACACCTTC; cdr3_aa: CAIQTEAGQGVAYGYTF
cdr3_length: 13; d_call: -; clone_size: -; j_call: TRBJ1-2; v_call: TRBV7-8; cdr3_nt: TGTGCCAGCAGTCCTCGGGACAACCTGGGGTACACCTTC; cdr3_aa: CASSPRDNLGYTF
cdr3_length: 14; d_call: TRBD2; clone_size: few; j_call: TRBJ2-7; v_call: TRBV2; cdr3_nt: TGTGCCAGCAGGGGGACTAGCGGGAGGGGCGAGCAGTACTTC; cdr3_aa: CASRGTSGRGEQYF
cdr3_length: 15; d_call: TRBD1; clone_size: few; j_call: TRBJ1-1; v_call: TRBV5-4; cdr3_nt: TGTGCCAGCAGCCAGGACAGGGGATCGAGCACTGAAGCTTTCTTT; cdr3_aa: CASSQDRGSSTEAFF
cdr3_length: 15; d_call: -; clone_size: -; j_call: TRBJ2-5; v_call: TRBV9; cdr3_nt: TGTGCCAGCAGCGTAGTAGGGAGTCCTCAAGAGACCCAGTACTTC; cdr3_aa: CASSVVGSPQETQYF
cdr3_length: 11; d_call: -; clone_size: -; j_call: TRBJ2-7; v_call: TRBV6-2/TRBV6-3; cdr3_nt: TGTGCCAGCAGTGCGCCCTACGAGCAGTACTTC; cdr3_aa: CASSAPYEQYF
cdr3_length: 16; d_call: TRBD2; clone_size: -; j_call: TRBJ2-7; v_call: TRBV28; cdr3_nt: TGTGCCACCCTACCCCCCGAGCAGCGGGAGTCCTACGAGCAGTACTTC; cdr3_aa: CATLPPEQRESYEQYF
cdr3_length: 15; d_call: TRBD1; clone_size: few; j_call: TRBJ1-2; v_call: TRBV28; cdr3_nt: TGTGCCAGCTCGGACAGGGGGCGCGGGGACTATGGCTACACCTTC; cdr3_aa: CASSDRGRGDYGYTF
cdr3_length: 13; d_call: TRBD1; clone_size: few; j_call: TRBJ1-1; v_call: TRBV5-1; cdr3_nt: TGCGCCAGCAGCTTACTAGGACAGGCTGAAGCTTTCTTT; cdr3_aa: CASSLLGQAEAFF
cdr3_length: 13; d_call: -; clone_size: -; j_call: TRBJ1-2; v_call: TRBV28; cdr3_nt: TGTGCCAGCAGCCCCGACGTTCTCCTAGGTTACACCTTC; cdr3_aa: CASSPDVLLGYTF
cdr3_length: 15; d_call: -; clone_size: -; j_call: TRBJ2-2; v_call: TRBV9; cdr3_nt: TGTGCCAGCAGCGCCCAGGGCCAGAACACCGGGGAGCTGTTTTTT; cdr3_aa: CASSAQGQNTGELFF
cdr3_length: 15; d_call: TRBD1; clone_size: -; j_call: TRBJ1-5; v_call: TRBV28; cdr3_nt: TGTGCCAGCAGTTCAGGGGGTTTGGGCAATCAGCCCCAGCATTTT; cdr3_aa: CASSSGGLGNQPQHF
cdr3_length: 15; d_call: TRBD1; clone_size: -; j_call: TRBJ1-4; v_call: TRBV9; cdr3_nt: TGTGCCAGCAGCGTAGGGGACAGGGGGTCAGTAAAACTGTTTTTT; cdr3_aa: CASSVGDRGSVKLFF
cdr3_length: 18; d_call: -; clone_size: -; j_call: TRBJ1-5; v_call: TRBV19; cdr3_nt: TGTGCCAGTAGTATACCTTCTCGGGGGGTTGATAGCAATCAGCCCCAGCATTTT; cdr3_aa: CASSIPSRGVDSNQPQHF
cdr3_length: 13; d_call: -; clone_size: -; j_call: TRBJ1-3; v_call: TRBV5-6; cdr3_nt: TGTGCCAGCACCGTAACAGCTGGAAACACCATATATTTT; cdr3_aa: CASTVTAGNTIYF
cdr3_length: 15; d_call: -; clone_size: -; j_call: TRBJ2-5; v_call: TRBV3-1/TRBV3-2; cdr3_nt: TGTGCCAGCAGCCAAGATCCGGGGTTTGGAGAGACCCAGTACTTC; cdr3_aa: CASSQDPGFGETQYF
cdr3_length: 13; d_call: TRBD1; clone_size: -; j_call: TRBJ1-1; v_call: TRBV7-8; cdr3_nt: TGTGCCAGCAGCTTGACAGGGGCCACTGAAGCTTTCTTT; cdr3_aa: CASSLTGATEAFF
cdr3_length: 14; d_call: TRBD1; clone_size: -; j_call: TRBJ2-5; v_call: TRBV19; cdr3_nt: TGTGCCAGTAGTAGCGGACAGGGTACACAGACCCAGTACTTC; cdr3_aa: CASSSGQGTQTQYF
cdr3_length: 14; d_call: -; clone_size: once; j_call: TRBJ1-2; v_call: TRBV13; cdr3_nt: TGTGCCAGCAGCCCCGCAGGCGGGCACTATGGCTACACCTTC; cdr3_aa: CASSPAGGHYGYTF
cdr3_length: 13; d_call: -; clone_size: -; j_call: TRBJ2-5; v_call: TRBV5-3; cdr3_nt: TGTGCCAGAAGCTTGGAGACTAGGGGGACCCAGTACTTC; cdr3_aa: CARSLETRGTQYF
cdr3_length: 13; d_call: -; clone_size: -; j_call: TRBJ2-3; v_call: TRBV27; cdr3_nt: TGTGCCAGCAGTCTACTCAACACAGATACGCAGTATTTT; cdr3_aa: CASSLLNTDTQYF
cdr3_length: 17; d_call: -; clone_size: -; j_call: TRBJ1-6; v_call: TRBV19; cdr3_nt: TGTGCCAGTAGTATGGGCCCGGGAGCGTATGATAATTCACCCCTCCACTTT; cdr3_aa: CASSMGPGAYDNSPLHF
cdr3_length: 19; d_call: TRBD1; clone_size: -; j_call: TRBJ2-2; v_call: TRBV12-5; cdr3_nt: TGTGCTAGTGGTTGGCCGAACAGGGGGCGAGAACGGACGATCGGGGAGCTGTTTTTT; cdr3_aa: CASGWPNRGRERTIGELFF
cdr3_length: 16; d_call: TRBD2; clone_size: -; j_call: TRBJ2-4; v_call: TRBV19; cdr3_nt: TGTGCCAGTAGTATACTGGCGGGGGGGCCGGAAAACATTCAGTACTTC; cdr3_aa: CASSILAGGPENIQYF
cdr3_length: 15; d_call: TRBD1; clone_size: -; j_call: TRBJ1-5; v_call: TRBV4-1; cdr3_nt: TGCGCCAGCAGCCAGACAGGGACGAGCAATCAGCCCCAGCATTTT; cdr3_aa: CASSQTGTSNQPQHF
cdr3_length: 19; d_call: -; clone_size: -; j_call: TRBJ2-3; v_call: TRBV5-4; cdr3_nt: TGTGCCAGCAGCTACTTGGTGGATTGGCGACAGATGTCCACAGATACGCAGTATTTT; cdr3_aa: CASSYLVDWRQMSTDTQYF
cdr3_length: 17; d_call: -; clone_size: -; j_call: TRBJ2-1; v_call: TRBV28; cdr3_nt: TGTGCCAGCAGGCCACCGGGACACCCAAGCTCCTACAATGAGCAGTTCTTC; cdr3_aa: CASRPPGHPSSYNEQFF
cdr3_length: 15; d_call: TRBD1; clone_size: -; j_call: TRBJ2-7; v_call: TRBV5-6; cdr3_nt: TGTGCCAGCAGCTCGGTCCGGGACAGGCACTACGAGCAGTACTTC; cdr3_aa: CASSSVRDRHYEQYF
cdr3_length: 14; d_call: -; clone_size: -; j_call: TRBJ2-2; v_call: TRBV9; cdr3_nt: TGTGCCAGCAGCGGCCATTTTGGGCCCGGGGAGCTGTTTTTT; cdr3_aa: CASSGHFGPGELFF
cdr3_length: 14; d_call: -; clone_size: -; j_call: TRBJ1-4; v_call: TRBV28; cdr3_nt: TGTGCCAGCAGTTTAGGGGGGGGCGACGAAAAACTGTTTTTT; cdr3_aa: CASSLGGGDEKLFF